This TCR beta chain was sequenced for a study of CD8 T cells in Susac syndrome. About the research overall: Treatment status at blood draw for the Susac syndrome patients was therapy-naive, corticosteroids, or intravenous immunoglobulin alone.

Overall study results and limits: CD4+ T cell repertoires in Susac syndrome exhibited no evidence of clonal expansion.

An amount of RNA that ranged from roughly 0.45 to 1 ug was reverse transcribed with random hexamers. An immunoSEQ multiplex PCR generated amplified TCR beta CDR3 products spanning 54 Vbeta and 13 Jbeta. TCRdb redid the calling of the immunoSEQ multiplex PCR reads with MiXCR, one entry per CDR3 protein. Among approximately 160,000 distinct CDR3 sequences listed, around 96% were seen once. J gave up 2 bases and V 5 bases, and 5 bases lay outside the gene matches. The V gene's germline CDR1 is SGHTA and CDR2 FQGNSA. The CDR3 covers 14 residues. With respect to this clonotype: The antigen is unknown.

Material: CD4+ T cells from PBMCs. The clonotype comes from a human donor with Susac syndrome. The chain is built from TRBV7-2 and TRBJ2-5; 7 positions agree with TRBD2. The CDR3 nucleotides read TGTGCCAGCAGCCGGGACTACCTACAAGAGACCCAGTACTTC. Its protein is CASSRDYLQETQYF.